This T cell receptor beta chain was sequenced during a study of blood T cell repertoires in COVID-19. In the study overall: Whether acute or convalescent, the COVID-19 samples came from the United States, Italy and Spain. Nucleic acid was either cDNA or gDNA, and it came from T cells, B-cell-depleted T cells, or PBMCs.

In the original processing: Estimated nucleated cell counts came from reference gene primer amplification. This table comes from immunoSEQ multiplex PCR, and its TCRdb copy is limited to in-frame clones, with some not included. Clone size and V and J calls were adopted from that table, with D and trimming inferred from the DNA. This sample has about 310,000 clones, with around 87% found just once. Trimming stripped 1 base from V and 0 bases from J, with 9 bases between. In germline, CDR1 is LGHDT, CDR2 YNNKEL (reference sequence). This CDR3 has 15 amino acids. The clonotype comes from a man over 45 with active or convalescent COVID-19. The chain carries TRBV3-1 (or the pseudogene TRBV3-2) and TRBJ1-1; D remains ambiguous. Sequencing was performed on peripheral blood. The CDR3 here is CASSQGEIMNTEAFF. CDR3 in DNA: TGTGCCAGCAGCCAAGGGGAGATCATGAACACTGAAGCTTTCTTT.